The source of this TCR beta chain is a study of post-analysis software for immune sequencing data. This clonotype was detected ten times or more. The antigen is not known. Tagging with unique molecular identifiers was a feature of the TCR beta cDNA libraries. The source material, about 0.95 to 11 million T cells, gave rise to about 500,000 cDNA molecules. MiXCR, applied by TCRdb to the PCR reads, yields one record per CDR3 protein. The sample includes some 260,000 distinct CDR3 sequences, 35% to 40% of them seen just once. Study-wide results and caveats: Compared with controls, patients had more of five TRBV segments, including TRBV5-6, TRBV5-1 and TRBV20-1. For normalized Chao1 diversity, multiple sclerosis patients scored significantly lower than controls did.

V gave up 3 bases and J gave up 9 bases; unmatched junction bases: 9. Germline values: CDR1 MNHNS, CDR2 SASEGT. This CDR3 region has 14 residues. The TCR originated in a girl aged 5 to 17 with multiple sclerosis. The J gene is TRBJ1-1, the V gene TRBV6-1; TRBD1 aligns across 8 bases. The sequenced material came from blood. CDR3 loop: CASSDWTGWRKAFF. The CDR3 bases are TGTGCCAGCAGTGACTGGACAGGGTGGAGGAAAGCTTTCTTT.